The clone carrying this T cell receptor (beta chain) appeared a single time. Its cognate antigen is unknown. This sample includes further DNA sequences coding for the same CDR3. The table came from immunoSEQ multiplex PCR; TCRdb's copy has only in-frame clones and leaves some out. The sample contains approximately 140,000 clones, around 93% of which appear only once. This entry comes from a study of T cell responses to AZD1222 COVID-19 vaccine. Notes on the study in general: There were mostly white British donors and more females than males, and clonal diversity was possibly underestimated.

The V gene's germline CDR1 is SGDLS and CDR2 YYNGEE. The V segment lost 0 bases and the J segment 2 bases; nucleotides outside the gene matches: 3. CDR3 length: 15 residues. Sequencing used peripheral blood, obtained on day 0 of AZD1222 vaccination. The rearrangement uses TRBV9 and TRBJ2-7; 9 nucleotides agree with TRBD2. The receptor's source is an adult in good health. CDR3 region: CASSVGLAGPYEQYF. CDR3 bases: TGTGCCAGCAGCGTAGGTCTAGCGGGGCCCTACGAGCAGTACTTC. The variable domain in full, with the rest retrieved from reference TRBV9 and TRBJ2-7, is DSGVTQTPKHLITATGQRVTLRCSPRSGDLSVYWYQQSLDQGLQFLIQYYNGEERAKGNILERFSAQQFPDLHSELNLSSLELGDSALYFCASSVGLAGPYEQYFGPGTRLTVT.